This T cell receptor beta chain was recovered during a study of a mutant IDH1 vaccine in newly diagnosed glioma. The assay was immunoSEQ multiplex PCR, and TCRdb's table has in-frame clones only and misses some. The sample comprises over 75,000 clones, about 90% of which are singletons, and less than 0.65% rests with the top ten. Described time point: baseline, week 1 (first vaccination visit). Described treatment: pre-vaccination baseline after standard-of-care therapy. Donors had new IDH1-mutant astrocytomas of WHO grade 3 or 4 (ATRX-lost). This TCR was recovered from a woman aged 50 to 60 with glioma. The sample consisted of PBMCs, taken from a glioma patient treated with radiotherapy, temozolomide or both.

The CDR3 sequence: CASSVEGPRGGLSSEAFF. The CDR3, as DNA: TGTGCCAGCAGCGTAGAGGGCCCCCGTGGGGGTCTTAGCTCTGAAGCTTTCTTT. The chain uses TRBV9 and TRBJ1-1; D is possibly TRBD1 (5 bases). In germline, CDR1 is SGDLS, CDR2 YYNGEE. V dropped 0 bases and J dropped 6 bases, with 24 bases sitting between them. This CDR3 has 18 amino acids.